Presented here are 15 T cell receptor beta chains from one specimen sequenced in a study of OX40 agonist ivuxolimab in advanced cancers. Measured with immunoSEQ multiplex PCR; TCRdb has only the in-frame clones, and not every one. The sample lists about 70,000 clones; 82% were seen once. Material: CD4+ or CD8+ T cells sorted from blood, obtained in a trial of the OX40 agonist ivuxolimab. The receptors stem from an adult with an advanced solid tumor such as melanoma, head and neck, liver or kidney cancer.

The J gene is TRBJ1-1, the V gene TRBV2, with a tentative D call TRBD1 (5 bases). Germline values: CDR1 SNHLY, CDR2 FYNNEI. This CDR3 has 17 amino acids. V dropped 0 bases and J dropped 8 bases, with 22 bases sitting between them. In DNA form, the CDR3 reads TGTGCCAGCAGTGAAGCGCATTTAGATTTGGACAAGCTAGAAGCTTTCTTT. Residues: CASSEAHLDLDKLEAFF. Full variable domain (remainder filled in from reference TRBV2 and TRBJ1-1): EPEVTQTPSHQVTQMGQEVILRCVPISNHLYFYWYRQILGQKVEFLVSFYNNEISEKSEIFDDQFSVERPDGSNFTLKIRSTKLEDSAMYFCASSEAHLDLDKLEAFFGQGTRLTVV.

V and J are TRBV27 and TRBJ1-5; the D gene is possibly TRBD1 (5 bases). This CDR3 has 13 amino acids. Trimming removed 6 bases at V and 3 bases at J, with 9 bases between. CDR1 and CDR2 from the germline V gene are MNHEY and SMNVEV (reference sequence). The CDR3: CASRGTVNQPQHF. The CDR3 nucleotides are TGTGCCAGCAGAGGGACGGTCAATCAGCCCCAGCATTTT.

As to this clone: A read error may account for a junction end that differs from germline. V and J are TRBV2 and TRBJ1-6; D gene ambiguous. CDR1 is SNHLY, CDR2 FYNNEI, per germline. The CDR3 covers 13 residues. The CDR3 spells CASSASSYRDPLF. In nucleotides, the CDR3 is TGTGCCAGCAGTGCATCAAGCTACCGGGATCCTCTTTTT.

This clone appeared once. CDR3: CASSFLAGGGDTQYF. In nucleotides, the CDR3 is TGCGCCAGCAGCTTCCTAGCGGGAGGAGGTGATACGCAGTATTTT. The V and J genes are TRBV5-1 and TRBJ2-3; 11 nucleotides line up with TRBD2. Germline V CDR1 and CDR2: SGHRS, YFSETQ. J was trimmed by 6 bases and V by 2 bases; bases with no gene match: 5. The CDR3 extends over 15 amino acids. Variable domain in full (rest from reference TRBV5-1 and TRBJ2-3): KAGVTQTPRYLIKTRGQQVTLSCSPISGHRSVSWYQQTPGQGLQFLFEYFSETQRNKGNFPGRFSGRQFSNSRSEMNVSTLELGDSALYLCASSFLAGGGDTQYFGPGTRLTVL.

This rearrangement joins TRBV4-1 to TRBJ2-1; D may match TRBD1 or TRBD2 (5 bases each). Germline V gives CDR1 MGHRA, CDR2 YSYEKL. The CDR3 runs to 15 residues. V was shortened by 1 base and J by 6 bases, with 13 bases between the two germline ends. This CDR3 reads CASSQGDAKGNEQFF. CDR3 bases: TGCGCCAGCAGCCAAGGGGACGCGAAAGGCAATGAGCAGTTCTTC.

CDR3 loop: CASSQVERTDTQYF. The CDR3 DNA follows: TGCGCCAGCAGCCAAGTAGAAAGGACGGATACGCAGTATTTT. The rearrangement links TRBV4-1 to TRBJ2-3, with unresolved D. The germline V gene encodes CDR1 MGHRA and CDR2 YSYEKL. Trimming stripped 1 base from V and 6 bases from J, with 11 bases between. The CDR3 sequence is 14 residues long.

The genes are TRBV5-8 and TRBJ1-5, with D possibly being TRBD1 (6 bases). This CDR3 is built from 15 residues. Germline values: CDR1 SGHTS, CDR2 YDEGEE. Trimming removed 0 bases at V and 5 bases at J, with 12 bases between. CDR3 in DNA: TGTGCCAGCAGCTTGGGACAGGTTCTTGATCAGCCCCAGCATTTT. Protein sequence: CASSLGQVLDQPQHF.

The chain couples TRBV4-3 to TRBJ2-2; tentative D call: TRBD2 (7 bases). The length of the CDR3 is 17 residues. The germline V gene has CDR1 LGHNA and CDR2 YSLEER. Trimming pared 1 base from V and 5 bases from J, leaving 17 bases between. In DNA, the CDR3 is TGCGCCAGCAGCCAAGGGGGCGGGGGCGTTTATACCGGGGAGCTGTTTTTT. The encoded protein is CASSQGGGGVYTGELFF.

This clone has just a few counts. The chain employs TRBV25-1 and TRBJ1-2; D is unresolved. In germline, CDR1 is MGHDK, CDR2 SYGVNS. Trimming stripped 3 bases from V and 4 bases from J, with 15 bases between. The CDR3 covers 15 residues. CDR3 protein: CASSDSGPPGYGYTF. In DNA form, the CDR3 reads TGTGCCAGCAGTGATTCCGGGCCCCCTGGCTATGGCTACACCTTC.

This clone was found once. The chain joins TRBV5-4 to TRBJ2-3; D gene uncertain. CDR3 length: 16 residues. V was trimmed by 0 bases and J by 2 bases, leaving 13 bases between them. The germline V gene encodes CDR1 SGHNT and CDR2 YYREEE (reference sequence). The CDR3, as DNA: TGTGCCAGCAGCTTGGACCCAGAGACCTCCACAGATACGCAGTATTTT. Translated, it gives CASSLDPETSTDTQYF.

To note about this clone: The sample holds other DNA sequences that translate to the same CDR3. The chain carries TRBV7-9 and TRBJ1-5; no firm D call. Germline assignment: CDR1 SEHNR and CDR2 FQNEAQ (reference sequence). This CDR3 is 12 amino acids long. V lost 1 base to trimming and J lost 5 bases, with 3 bases between them. The CDR3 coding sequence is TGTGCCAGCAGCTTAGGCGATCAGCCCCAGCATTTT. This translates into CASSLGDQPQHF. Combining the CDR3 with reference TRBV7-9 and TRBJ1-5 gives the whole variable domain DTGVSQNPRHKITKRGQNVTFRCDPISEHNRLYWYRQTLGQGPEFLTYFQNEAQLEKSRLLSDRFSAERPKGSFSTLEIQRTEQGDSAMYLCASSLGDQPQHFGDGTRLSIL.

V usage is TRBV2 and J usage is TRBJ2-3; TRBD2 matches 8 bases. V trimming: 5 bases; J trimming: 1 base; junction bases outside the gene matches: 8. Germline V lookup: CDR1 SNHLY, CDR2 FYNNEI. The CDR3 contains 16 residues. As DNA, the CDR3 is TGTGCCAGCAGTACTGCTCGCGGGGGGCGCACAGATACGCAGTATTTT. Its protein is CASSTARGGRTDTQYF.

The chain carries TRBV6-6 and TRBJ1-3, with TRBD1 as a possible D gene (6 bases). Trimming took 4 bases from V and 3 from J, leaving 10 bases between them. Germline assignment: CDR1 MNHNY and CDR2 SVGAGI (reference sequence). CDR3 size: 14 residues. The CDR3 DNA reads TGTGCCAGCAGTTCACAGGGAATTGGAAACACCATATATTTT. It translates to CASSSQGIGNTIYF.

The rearrangement uses TRBV18 and TRBJ2-7; 11 bases align to TRBD1. CDR1 is KGHSH, CDR2 LQKENI, per germline. This CDR3 spans 17 amino acids. The ends lost 5 bases at V and 3 bases at J; junction bases unmatched: 12. The CDR3 sequence is CASSSGQGQGGFYEQYF. CDR3 sequence (DNA): TGTGCCAGCTCATCCGGCCAGGGACAGGGGGGGTTCTACGAGCAGTACTTC.

This chain connects TRBV2 to TRBJ1-2, with D tentatively TRBD1 (6 bases). The germline V and J ends were trimmed by 4 bases and 6 bases, with 12 bases remaining between them. The CDR3 spans 13 residues. CDR1 is SNHLY and CDR2 is FYNNEI in the germline V gene. Here the CDR3 reads CASSVFTGNGYTF. CDR3 coding DNA: TGTGCCAGCAGTGTATTTACAGGGAATGGCTACACCTTC.